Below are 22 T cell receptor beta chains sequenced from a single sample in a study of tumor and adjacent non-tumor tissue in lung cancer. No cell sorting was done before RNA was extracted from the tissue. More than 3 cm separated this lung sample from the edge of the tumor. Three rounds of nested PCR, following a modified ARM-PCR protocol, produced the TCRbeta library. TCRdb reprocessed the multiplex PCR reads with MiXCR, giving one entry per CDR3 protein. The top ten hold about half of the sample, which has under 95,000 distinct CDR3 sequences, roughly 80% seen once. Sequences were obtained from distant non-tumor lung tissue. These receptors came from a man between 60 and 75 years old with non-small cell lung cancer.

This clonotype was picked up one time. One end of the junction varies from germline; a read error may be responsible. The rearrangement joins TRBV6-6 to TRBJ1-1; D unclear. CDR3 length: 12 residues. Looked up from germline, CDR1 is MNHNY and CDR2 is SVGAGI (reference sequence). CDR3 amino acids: CASSYRKAEAFF. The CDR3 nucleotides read TGTGCCAGCAGTTACAGGAAGGCTGAAGCCTTCTTT.

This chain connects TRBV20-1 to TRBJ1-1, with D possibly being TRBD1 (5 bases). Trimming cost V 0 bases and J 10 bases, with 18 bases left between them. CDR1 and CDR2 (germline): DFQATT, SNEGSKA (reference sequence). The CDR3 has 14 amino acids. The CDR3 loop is CSARDMESAGGAFF. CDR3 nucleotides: TGCAGTGCTAGAGATATGGAGTCCGCTGGGGGAGCTTTCTTT.

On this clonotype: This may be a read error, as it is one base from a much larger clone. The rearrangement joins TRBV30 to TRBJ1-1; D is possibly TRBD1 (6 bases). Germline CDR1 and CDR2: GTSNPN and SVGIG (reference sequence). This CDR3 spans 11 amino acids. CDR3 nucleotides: TGTGTCTGGAGGGGGGATCGCCGAGCTTTCTTT. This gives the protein CVWRGDRRAFF.

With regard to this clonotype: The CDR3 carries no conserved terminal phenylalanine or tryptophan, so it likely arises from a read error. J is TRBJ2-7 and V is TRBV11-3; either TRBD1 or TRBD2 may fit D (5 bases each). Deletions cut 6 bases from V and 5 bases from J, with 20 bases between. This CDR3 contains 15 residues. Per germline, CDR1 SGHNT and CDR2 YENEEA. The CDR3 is CASRRGDGRANEQYL. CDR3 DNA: TGTGCCAGCAGGAGAGGGGATGGCAGGGCCAACGAGCAGTACTTA.

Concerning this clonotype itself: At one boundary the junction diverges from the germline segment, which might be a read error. CDR3 region: CTSSLVLRVATDTQYF. The CDR3 DNA reads TGTACCAGCAGCTTAGTATTAAGGGTAGCTACAGATACGCAGTATTTT. The chain recombines TRBV11-2 with TRBJ2-3, with D unresolved. The CDR3 totals 16 residues. CDR1 is SGHAT, CDR2 FQNNGV, per germline.

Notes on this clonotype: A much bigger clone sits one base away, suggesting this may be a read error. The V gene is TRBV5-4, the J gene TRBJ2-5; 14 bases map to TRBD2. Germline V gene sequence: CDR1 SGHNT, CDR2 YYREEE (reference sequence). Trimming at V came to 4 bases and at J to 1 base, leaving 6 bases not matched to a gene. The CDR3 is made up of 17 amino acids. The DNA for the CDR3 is TGTGCCAGCAGCACTGGGACTAGCGGGGGCTTCCAAGAGACCCAGTACTTC. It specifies CASSTGTSGGFQETQYF.

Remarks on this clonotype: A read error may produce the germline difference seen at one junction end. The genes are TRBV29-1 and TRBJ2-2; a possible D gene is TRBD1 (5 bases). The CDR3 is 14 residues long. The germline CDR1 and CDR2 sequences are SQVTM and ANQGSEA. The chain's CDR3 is CGVDRQGNTGELFF. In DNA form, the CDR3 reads TGCGGCGTTGACAGACAAGGAAACACTGGGGAGCTGTTTTTT.

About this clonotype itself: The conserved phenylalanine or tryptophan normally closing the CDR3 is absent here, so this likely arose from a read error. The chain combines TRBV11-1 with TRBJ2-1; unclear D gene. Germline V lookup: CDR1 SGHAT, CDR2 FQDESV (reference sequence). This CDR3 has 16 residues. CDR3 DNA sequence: TGTGCCAGCAGCTTGGTTGGTGGACCGTCCTACAATGCGCAGTTCATC. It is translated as CASSLVGGPSYNAQFI.

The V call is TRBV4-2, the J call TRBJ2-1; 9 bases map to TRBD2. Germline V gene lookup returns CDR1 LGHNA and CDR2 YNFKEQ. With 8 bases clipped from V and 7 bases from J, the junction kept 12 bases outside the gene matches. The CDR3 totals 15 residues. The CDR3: CASGPLSSGGNEQFF. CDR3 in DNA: TGTGCCAGCGGCCCCTTAAGTAGCGGGGGTAATGAGCAGTTCTTC.

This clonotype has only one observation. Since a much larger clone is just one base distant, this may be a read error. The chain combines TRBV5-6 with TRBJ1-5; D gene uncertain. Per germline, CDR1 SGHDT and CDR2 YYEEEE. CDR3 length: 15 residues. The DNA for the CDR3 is TGTGCCAGCGGCTTAATAGGGAGCGGCAATCAGCCCCAGCATTTT. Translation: CASGLIGSGNQPQHF.

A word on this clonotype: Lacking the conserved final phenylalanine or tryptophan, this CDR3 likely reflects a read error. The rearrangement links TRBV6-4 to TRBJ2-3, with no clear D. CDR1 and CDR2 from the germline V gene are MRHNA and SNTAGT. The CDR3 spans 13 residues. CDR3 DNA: TGTGCCAACAGTGACTCCAGCACAGATACGCAGTATTCT. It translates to CANSDSSTDTQYS.

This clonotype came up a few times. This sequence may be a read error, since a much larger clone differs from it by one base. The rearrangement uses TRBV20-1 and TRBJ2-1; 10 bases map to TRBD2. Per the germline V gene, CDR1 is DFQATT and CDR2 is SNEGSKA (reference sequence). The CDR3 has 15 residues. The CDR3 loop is CNARGLADSYNEQFF. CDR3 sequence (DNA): TGCAATGCTAGAGGACTAGCGGACTCCTACAATGAGCAGTTCTTC.

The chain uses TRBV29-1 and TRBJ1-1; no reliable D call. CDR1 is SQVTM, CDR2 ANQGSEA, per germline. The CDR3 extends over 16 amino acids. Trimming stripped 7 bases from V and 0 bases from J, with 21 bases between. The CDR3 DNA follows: TGCAGCGCCTCCATGGGCCATGCATCCATGAACACTGAAGCTTTCTTT. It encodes CSASMGHASMNTEAFF.

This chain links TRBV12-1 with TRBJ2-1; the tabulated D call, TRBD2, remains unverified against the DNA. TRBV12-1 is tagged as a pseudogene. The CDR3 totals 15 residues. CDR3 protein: CARSSVAGVADEQFF. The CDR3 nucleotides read TGTGCCAGGAGCTCTGTGGCGGGAGTTGCTGATGAGCAGTTCTTC.

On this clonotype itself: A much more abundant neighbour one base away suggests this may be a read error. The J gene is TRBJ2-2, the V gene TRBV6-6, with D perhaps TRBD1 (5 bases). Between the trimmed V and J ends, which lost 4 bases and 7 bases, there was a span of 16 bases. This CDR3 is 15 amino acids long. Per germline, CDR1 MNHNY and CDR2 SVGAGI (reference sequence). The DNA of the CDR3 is TGTGCCAGCAGTTTTCCGGTACTGCAGGGCGGGGAGCTGTTTTTT. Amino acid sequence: CASSFPVLQGGELFF.

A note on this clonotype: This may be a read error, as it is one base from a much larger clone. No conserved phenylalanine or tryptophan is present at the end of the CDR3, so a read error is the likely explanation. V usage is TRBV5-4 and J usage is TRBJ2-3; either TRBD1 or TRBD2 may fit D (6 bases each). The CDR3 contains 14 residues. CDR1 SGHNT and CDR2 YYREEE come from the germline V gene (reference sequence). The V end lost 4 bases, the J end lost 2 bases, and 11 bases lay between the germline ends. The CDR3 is CASSLGGPTDTQYL. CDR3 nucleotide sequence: TGTGCCAGCAGCCTGGGGGGCCCCACAGATACGCAGTATTTG.

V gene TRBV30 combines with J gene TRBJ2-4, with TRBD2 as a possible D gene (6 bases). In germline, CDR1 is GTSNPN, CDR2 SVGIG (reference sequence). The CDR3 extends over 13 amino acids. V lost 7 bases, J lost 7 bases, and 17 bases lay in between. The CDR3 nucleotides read TGTGCCTCAAACGGGGGAAGTTTCAACATTCAGTACTTC. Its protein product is CASNGGSFNIQYF.

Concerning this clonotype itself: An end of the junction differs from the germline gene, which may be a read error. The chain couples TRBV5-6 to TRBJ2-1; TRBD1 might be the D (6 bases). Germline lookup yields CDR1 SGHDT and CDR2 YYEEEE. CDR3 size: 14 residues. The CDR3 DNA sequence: TGTGCCAACAGCGTCAGGGGCTCCTACAATGAGCAGTTCTTC. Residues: CANSVRGSYNEQFF.

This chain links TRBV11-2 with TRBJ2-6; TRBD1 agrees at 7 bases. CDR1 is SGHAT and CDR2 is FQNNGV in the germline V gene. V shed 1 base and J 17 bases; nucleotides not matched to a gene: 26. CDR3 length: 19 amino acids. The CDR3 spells CASSLVPKDRPSGVNDMTF. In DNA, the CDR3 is TGTGCCAGCAGCTTAGTTCCAAAGGACAGGCCCTCTGGGGTCAACGACATGACTTTC.

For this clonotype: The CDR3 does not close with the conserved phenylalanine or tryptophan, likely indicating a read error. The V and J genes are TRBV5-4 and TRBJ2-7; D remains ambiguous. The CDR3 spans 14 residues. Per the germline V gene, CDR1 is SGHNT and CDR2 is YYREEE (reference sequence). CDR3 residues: CASNLERTAYDQYL. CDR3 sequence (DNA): TGTGCCAGCAACTTGGAACGGACCGCCTACGACCAGTACTTA.

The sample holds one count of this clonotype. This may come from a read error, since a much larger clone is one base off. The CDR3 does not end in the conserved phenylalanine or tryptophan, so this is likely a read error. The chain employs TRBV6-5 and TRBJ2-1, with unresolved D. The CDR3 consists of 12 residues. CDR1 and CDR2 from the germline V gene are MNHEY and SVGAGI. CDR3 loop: CASSRTNNGQFI. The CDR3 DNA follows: TGTGCCAGCAGTCGGACGAACAATGGGCAGTTCATC.

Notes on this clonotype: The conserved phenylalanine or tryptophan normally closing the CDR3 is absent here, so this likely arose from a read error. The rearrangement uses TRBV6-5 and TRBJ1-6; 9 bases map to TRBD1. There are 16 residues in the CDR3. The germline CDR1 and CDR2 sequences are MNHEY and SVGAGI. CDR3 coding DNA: TGTGCCAACAGTTACTCCGGGACAGGGTGGAATTCACCCCTCCACATT. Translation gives CANSYSGTGWNSPLHI.